These 14 T cell receptor beta chains share one sample of origin, sequenced in a study of identical twins. One entry per CDR3 protein, called by TCRdb with MiXCR from the 5' RACE reads. Of more than 400,000 distinct CDR3 sequences in the sample, approximately 14% are singletons; the top ten hold about 0.4%. The same sample was also studied in work on yellow fever vaccine responses in identical twins.

The sample consisted of CD4+ T cells sorted from blood. These receptors originate from a young woman in good health.

This clonotype has more than one count but fewer than ten. The rearrangement uses TRBV4-2 and TRBJ2-1; TRBD2 agrees at 12 bases. This CDR3 has 16 amino acids. The germline V gene has CDR1 LGHNA and CDR2 YNFKEQ. V gave up 5 bases and J gave up 8 bases; unmatched junction bases: 10. The CDR3 nucleotides are TGTGCCAGCAGCAAGTATCTAGCGGGAGGGCAGTATGAGCAGTTCTTC. Protein sequence: CASSKYLAGGQYEQFF.

The chain has TRBV28 and TRBJ2-7, with 8 bases aligning to TRBD1. Germline values: CDR1 MDHEN, CDR2 SYDVKM. Trimming took 5 bases from V and 3 from J; bases not matched to a gene: 6. The CDR3 consists of 14 residues. CDR3 sequence: CASSPGTGIYEQYF. DNA of the CDR3: TGTGCCAGCAGTCCCGGGACAGGCATCTACGAGCAGTACTTC. The complete variable domain, with remaining parts taken from reference TRBV28 and TRBJ2-7, reads DVKVTQSSRYLVKRTGEKVFLECVQDMDHENMFWYRQDPGLGLRLIYFSYDVKMKEKGDIPEGYSVSREKKERFSLILESASTNQTSMYLCASSPGTGIYEQYFGPGTRLTVT.

The rearrangement links TRBV20-1 to TRBJ2-7; the match to TRBD2 covers 12 bases. V shed 4 bases and J 3 bases; nucleotides not matched to a gene: 4. CDR3 size: 14 residues. CDR1 is DFQATT, CDR2 SNEGSKA, per germline (reference sequence). CDR3 amino acids: CSATRTSGNYEQYF. The CDR3, as DNA: TGCAGTGCTACTCGGACTAGCGGGAACTACGAGCAGTACTTC.

This clonotype showed up just once. V gene TRBV5-1 combines with J gene TRBJ2-5; 10 bases agree with TRBD1. This CDR3 has 16 amino acids. V lost 2 bases, J lost 5 bases, and 9 bases stayed unmatched. CDR1 and CDR2 from the germline V gene are SGHRS and YFSETQ. This CDR3 reads CASSLPKTGGGETQYF. The DNA of the CDR3 is TGCGCCAGCAGCTTACCTAAGACAGGGGGCGGGGAGACCCAGTACTTC.

The table lists this clonotype with many counts. This sequence joins TRBV10-3 and TRBJ2-3; D remains ambiguous. Germline CDR1 reads ENHRY; CDR2 reads SYGVKD. Deletions cut 4 bases from V and 0 bases from J, with 11 bases between. The CDR3 is made up of 15 amino acids. Here the CDR3 DNA reads TGTGCCATCAGTGTTGCTCCGTCTAGCACAGATACGCAGTATTTT. This encodes CAISVAPSSTDTQYF.

This clonotype has a handful of counts. The chain recombines TRBV28 with TRBJ2-3, with 8 bases identical to TRBD1. V was clipped by 2 bases and J by 7 bases; unmatched bases: 8. Germline CDR1 and CDR2: MDHEN and SYDVKM. There are 15 residues in the CDR3. CDR3 amino acids: CASSLAGGVWNTQYF. In nucleotides, the CDR3 is TGTGCCAGCAGTTTAGCAGGGGGCGTGTGGAATACGCAGTATTTT.

This clonotype turned up a few times. The chain combines TRBV28 with TRBJ1-1; TRBD1 agrees at 9 bases. Trimming cost V 7 bases and J 7 bases; bases outside gene matches: 13. Germline V gene data show CDR1 as MDHEN and CDR2 as SYDVKM. CDR3 length: 15 residues. CDR3 in DNA: TGTGCCAGCATCCCACCTCCGGGGACAGGGTTTGAAGCTTTCTTT. This codes for CASIPPPGTGFEAFF. Full variable domain (outside the CDR3, taken from reference TRBV28 and TRBJ1-1): DVKVTQSSRYLVKRTGEKVFLECVQDMDHENMFWYRQDPGLGLRLIYFSYDVKMKEKGDIPEGYSVSREKKERFSLILESASTNQTSMYLCASIPPPGTGFEAFFGQGTRLTVV.

This clonotype was detected only a few times. J is TRBJ1-3 and V is TRBV4-1; D might be TRBD1 (5 bases). Germline assignment: CDR1 MGHRA and CDR2 YSYEKL. Deletions cut 0 bases from V and 6 bases from J, with 12 bases between. There are 15 residues in the CDR3. The CDR3 region is CASSQEVQAPNTIYF. Here the CDR3 DNA reads TGCGCCAGCAGCCAAGAGGTACAGGCTCCAAACACCATATATTTT.

The chain uses TRBV6-5 and TRBJ1-1, with unresolved D. CDR3 length: 14 amino acids. V lost 0 bases and J lost 0, with 5 bases in between. The V gene's germline CDR1 is MNHEY and CDR2 SVGAGI. Here the CDR3 reads CASSYSFVNTEAFF. The DNA for the CDR3 is TGTGCCAGCAGTTACTCATTCGTGAACACTGAAGCTTTCTTT.

The CDR3 loop reads CAISPDRETQYF. CDR3 nucleotide sequence: TGTGCCATCAGTCCCGACCGAGAGACCCAGTACTTC. This chain connects TRBV10-3 to TRBJ2-5; D uncertain. CDR3 size: 12 residues. Looked up from germline, CDR1 is ENHRY and CDR2 is SYGVKD. V was cut by 5 bases and J by 4 bases, with 8 bases left in between.

The chain joins TRBV7-3 to TRBJ2-1, with TRBD2 matching over 10 bases. This CDR3 region has 17 residues. V was clipped by 5 bases and J by 4 bases; unmatched bases: 11. Germline CDR1 SGHTA, CDR2 FQGTGA. The DNA of the CDR3 is TGTGCCAGCAGCCCACGAGGTCGGACTAGCGGTTACAATGAGCAGTTCTTC. Translated, it gives CASSPRGRTSGYNEQFF. Full variable domain (missing parts from reference TRBV7-3 and TRBJ2-1): GAGVSQTPSNKVTEKGKYVELRCDPISGHTALYWYRQSLGQGPEFLIYFQGTGAADDSGLPNDRFFAVRPEGSVSTLKIQRTERGDSAVYLCASSPRGRTSGYNEQFFGPGTRLTVL.

J is TRBJ2-3 and V is TRBV12-3 or TRBV12-4, with a weak D call TRBD2 (5 bases). The CDR3 sequence is 17 residues long. The V end was cut by 4 bases, the J end by 3 bases, with 20 bases between. The CDR3 here is CASSSPSKGRGTDTQYF. The CDR3 DNA reads TGTGCCAGCAGTTCTCCTTCTAAGGGAAGAGGGACAGATACGCAGTATTTT.

This CDR3 reads CASSIREGRTTRANVLTF. The CDR3, as DNA: TGTGCCAGTAGTATTAGGGAGGGAAGGACAACGAGGGCCAACGTCCTGACTTTC. This chain joins TRBV19 and TRBJ2-6, with 7 bases that match TRBD2. Germline loops: CDR1 LNHDA, CDR2 SQIVND (reference sequence). This CDR3 is built from 18 residues. V was pared by 3 bases and J by 5 bases, with 13 bases of the junction left unmatched.

This clonotype was seen more than once but under ten times. The chain couples TRBV3-1 to TRBJ2-2, with 7 bases matching TRBD1. Germline V gives CDR1 LGHDT, CDR2 YNNKEL (reference sequence). The CDR3 is 16 amino acids. The V and J ends lost 1 base and 6 bases, in that order; junction bases with no gene match: 8. The CDR3 protein is CASSQGGTAAPGELFF. Written as DNA, the CDR3 is TGTGCCAGCAGCCAAGGGGGGACAGCAGCGCCCGGGGAGCTGTTTTTT.